One T cell receptor (beta chain) is described in this entry. The sample belongs to a study of blood T cell repertoires in COVID-19. Study context: The cDNA or gDNA used as material had been derived from T cells, B-cell-depleted T cells, or PBMCs.

V was clipped by 4 bases and J by 4 bases; unmatched bases: 8. The CDR3 has 14 amino acids. Germline CDR1 GTSNPN, CDR2 SVGIG (reference sequence). Those enrolled, adults aged about 18 to 89 years, came from around 25 US areas. Participants were placed into cohorts based on the clinical history they reported. As handled by the study authors: Using reference gene primer amplification, nucleated cell counts were estimated. Method: immunoSEQ multiplex PCR; TCRdb's copy keeps in-frame clones and lacks some. V and J calls and clone size come straight from that table; D and trimming were deduced from the DNA. The sample yields 80,000 to 130,000 clones, 86% seen once.

The receptor's source is a woman aged 45 to 65 who had recovered from COVID-19. The chain joins TRBV30 to TRBJ1-1; TRBD1 matches 8 bases. Sequencing was carried out using PBMCs or T cells enriched from blood (not recorded which). The CDR3 DNA reads TGTGCCTGGAACTTAGGACAGGGAGGCACTGAAGCTTTCTTT. This gives the protein CAWNLGQGGTEAFF.